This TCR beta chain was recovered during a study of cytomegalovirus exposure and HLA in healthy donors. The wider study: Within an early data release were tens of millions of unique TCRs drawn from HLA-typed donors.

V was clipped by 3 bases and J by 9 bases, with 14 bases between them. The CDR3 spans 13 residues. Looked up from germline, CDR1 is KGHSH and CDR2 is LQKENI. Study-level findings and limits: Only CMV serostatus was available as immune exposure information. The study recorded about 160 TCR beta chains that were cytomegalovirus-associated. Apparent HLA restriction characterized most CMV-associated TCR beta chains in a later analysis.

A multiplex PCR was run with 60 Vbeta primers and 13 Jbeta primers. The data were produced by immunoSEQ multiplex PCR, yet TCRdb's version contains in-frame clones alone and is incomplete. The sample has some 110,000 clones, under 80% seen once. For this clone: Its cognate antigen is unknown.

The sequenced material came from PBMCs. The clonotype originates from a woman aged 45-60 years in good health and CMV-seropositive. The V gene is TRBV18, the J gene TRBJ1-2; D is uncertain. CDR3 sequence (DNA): TGTGCCAGCTCACCTCTGCGCCTTGACAGCTACACCTTC. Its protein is CASSPLRLDSYTF.